This T cell receptor beta chain originates from a study of PD-L1 blockade in urothelial cancer. Study-wide findings and caveats: Better survival was forecast by a pretreatment blood TCR clonality below the median.

Germline lookup yields CDR1 SGHRS and CDR2 YFSETQ. V lost 4 bases and J lost 2; bases outside the gene matches: 5. This CDR3 has 14 amino acids. In regard to this clone: Its antigen is currently unknown.

Clones were sequenced by immunoSEQ multiplex PCR, and TCRdb holds only the in-frame ones, with some missing. The sample holds about 71,000 clones; roughly 91% are singletons and the top ten take roughly 3.2%. Urothelial carcinoma, locally advanced or metastatic, affected the patients. The sequence was obtained from a man aged 55 to 70 with urothelial cancer. Sample: PBMCs, taken around atezolizumab (anti-PD-L1) treatment. This rearrangement joins TRBV5-1 to TRBJ2-5, with 7 bases aligning to TRBD2. This CDR3 reads CASSVGAGQETQYF. The CDR3 region has the DNA TGCGCCAGCAGCGTGGGAGCGGGGCAAGAGACCCAGTACTTC.